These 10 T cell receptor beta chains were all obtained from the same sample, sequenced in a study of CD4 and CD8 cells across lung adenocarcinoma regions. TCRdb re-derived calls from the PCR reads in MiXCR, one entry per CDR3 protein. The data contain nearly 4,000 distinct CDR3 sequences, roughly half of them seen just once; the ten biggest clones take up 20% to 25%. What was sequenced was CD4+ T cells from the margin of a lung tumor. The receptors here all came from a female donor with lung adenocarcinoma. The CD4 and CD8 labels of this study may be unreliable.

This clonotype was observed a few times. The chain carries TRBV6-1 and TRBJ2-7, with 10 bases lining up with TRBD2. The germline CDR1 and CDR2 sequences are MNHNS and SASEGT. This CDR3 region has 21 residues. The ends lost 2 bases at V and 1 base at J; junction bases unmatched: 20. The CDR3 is CASSESSGGRGLSGGSYEQYF. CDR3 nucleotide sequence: TGTGCCAGCAGTGAATCGTCTGGGGGCAGGGGACTTAGCGGGGGGTCCTACGAGCAGTACTTC.

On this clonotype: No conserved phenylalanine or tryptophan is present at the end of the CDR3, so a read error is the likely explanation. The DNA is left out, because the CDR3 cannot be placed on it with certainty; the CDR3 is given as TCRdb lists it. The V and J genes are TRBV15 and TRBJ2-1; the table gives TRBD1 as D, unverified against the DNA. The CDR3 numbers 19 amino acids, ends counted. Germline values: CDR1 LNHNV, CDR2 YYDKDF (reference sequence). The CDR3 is CATTPCPHSFNYRNFLVVL.

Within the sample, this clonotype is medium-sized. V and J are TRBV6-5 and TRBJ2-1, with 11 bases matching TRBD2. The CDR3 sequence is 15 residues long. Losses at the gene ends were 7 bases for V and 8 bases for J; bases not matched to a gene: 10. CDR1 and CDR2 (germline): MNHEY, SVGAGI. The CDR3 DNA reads TGTGCCAGCAACATAGAGACTAGCGGGAACGATGAGCAGTTCTTC. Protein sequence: CASNIETSGNDEQFF.

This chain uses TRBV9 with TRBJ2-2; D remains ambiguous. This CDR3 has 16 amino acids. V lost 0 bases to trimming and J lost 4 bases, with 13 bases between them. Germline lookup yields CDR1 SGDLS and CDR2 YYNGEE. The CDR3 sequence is CASSVGPRGGTGELFF. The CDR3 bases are TGTGCCAGCAGCGTAGGCCCCCGCGGCGGCACCGGGGAGCTGTTTTTT. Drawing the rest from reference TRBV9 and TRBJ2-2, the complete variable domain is DSGVTQTPKHLITATGQRVTLRCSPRSGDLSVYWYQQSLDQGLQFLIQYYNGEERAKGNILERFSAQQFPDLHSELNLSSLELGDSALYFCASSVGPRGGTGELFFGEGSRLTVL.

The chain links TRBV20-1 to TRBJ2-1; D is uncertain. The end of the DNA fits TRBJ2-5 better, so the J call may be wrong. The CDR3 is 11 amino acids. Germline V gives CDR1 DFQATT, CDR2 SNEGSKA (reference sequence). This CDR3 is CSARGLETQYF. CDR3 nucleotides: TGCAGTGCTAGGGGGTTGGAGACCCAGTACTTC.

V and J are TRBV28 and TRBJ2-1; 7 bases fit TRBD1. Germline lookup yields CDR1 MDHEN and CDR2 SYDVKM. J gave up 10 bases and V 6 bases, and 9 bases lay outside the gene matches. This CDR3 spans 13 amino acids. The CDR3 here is CASRVTGTGEQFF. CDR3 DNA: TGTGCCAGCAGGGTGACAGGGACGGGCGAGCAGTTCTTC. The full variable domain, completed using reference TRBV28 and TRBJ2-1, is DVKVTQSSRYLVKRTGEKVFLECVQDMDHENMFWYRQDPGLGLRLIYFSYDVKMKEKGDIPEGYSVSREKKERFSLILESASTNQTSMYLCASRVTGTGEQFFGPGTRLTVL.

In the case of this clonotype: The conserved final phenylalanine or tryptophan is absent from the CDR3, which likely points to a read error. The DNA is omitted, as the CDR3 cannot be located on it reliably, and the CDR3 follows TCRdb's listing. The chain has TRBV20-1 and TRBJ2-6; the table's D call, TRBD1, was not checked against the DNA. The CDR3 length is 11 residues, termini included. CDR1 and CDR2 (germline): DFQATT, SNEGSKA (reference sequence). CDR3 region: CSDSWGSGGCL.

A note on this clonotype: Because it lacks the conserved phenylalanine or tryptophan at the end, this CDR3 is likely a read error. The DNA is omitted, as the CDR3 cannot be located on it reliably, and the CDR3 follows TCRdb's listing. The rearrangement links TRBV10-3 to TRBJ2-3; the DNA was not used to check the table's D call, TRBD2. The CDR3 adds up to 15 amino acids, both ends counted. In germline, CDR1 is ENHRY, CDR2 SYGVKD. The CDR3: CAITRTSGRTDTQTL.

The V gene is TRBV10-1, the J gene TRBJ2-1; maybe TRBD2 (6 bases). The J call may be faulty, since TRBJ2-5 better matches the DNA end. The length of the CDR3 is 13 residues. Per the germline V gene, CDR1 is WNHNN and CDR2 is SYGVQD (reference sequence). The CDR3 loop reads CASSEGTQETQYF. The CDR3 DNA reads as TGCGCCAGCAGTGAGGGGACTCAAGAGACCCAGTACTTC.

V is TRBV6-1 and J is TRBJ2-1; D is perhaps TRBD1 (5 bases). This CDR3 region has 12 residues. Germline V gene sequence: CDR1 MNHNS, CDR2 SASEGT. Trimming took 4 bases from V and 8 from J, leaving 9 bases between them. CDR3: CASSVQGDEQFF. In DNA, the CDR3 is TGTGCCAGCAGTGTCCAGGGTGATGAGCAGTTCTTC.